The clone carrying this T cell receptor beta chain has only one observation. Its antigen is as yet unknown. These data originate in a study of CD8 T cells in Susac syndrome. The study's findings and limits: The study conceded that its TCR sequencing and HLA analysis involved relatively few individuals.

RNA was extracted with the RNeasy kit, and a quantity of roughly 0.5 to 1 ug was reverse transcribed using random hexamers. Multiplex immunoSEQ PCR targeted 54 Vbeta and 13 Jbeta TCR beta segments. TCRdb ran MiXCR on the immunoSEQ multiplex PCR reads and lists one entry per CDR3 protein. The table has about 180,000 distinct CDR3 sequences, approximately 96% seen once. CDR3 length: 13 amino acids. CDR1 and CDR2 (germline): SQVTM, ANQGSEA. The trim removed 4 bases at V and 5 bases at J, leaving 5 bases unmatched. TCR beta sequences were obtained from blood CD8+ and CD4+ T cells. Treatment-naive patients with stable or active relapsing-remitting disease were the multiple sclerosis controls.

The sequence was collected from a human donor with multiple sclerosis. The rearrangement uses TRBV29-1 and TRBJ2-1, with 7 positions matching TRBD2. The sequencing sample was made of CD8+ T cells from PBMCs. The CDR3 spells CSVVERGNNEQFF. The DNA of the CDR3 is TGCAGCGTTGTTGAGCGGGGAAACAATGAGCAGTTCTTC.